The clone carrying this T cell receptor (beta chain) has a handful of counts. What it binds is not known. This record comes from a study of T cells in Graves' hyperthyroidism and ophthalmopathy. Diagnoses rested on clinical symptoms, serum thyroxine and TRAb, thyroid ultrasound and orbital computed tomography. PBMCs were derived from around 10 ml fresh peripheral blood. The germline V gene has CDR1 MNHNS and CDR2 SASEGT. This CDR3 has 16 residues. V dropped 5 bases and J dropped 5 bases, with 21 bases sitting between them. TCR beta CDR3 regions were amplified from RNA transcripts. First-round RT-PCR targeting the TCR CDR3 was performed with the HTBI primer set. TCRdb ran MiXCR on the multiplex PCR reads and lists one entry per CDR3 protein. The repertoire holds hundreds of thousands of distinct CDR3 sequences, with under 20% as singletons. Study-level results: Most clonotypes expanded in thyroid above 0.001 were likewise present in blood.

Input material: blood. This receptor was taken from a woman between 18 and 29 years old with Graves' ophthalmopathy. The gene calls are TRBV6-1 and TRBJ1-2; D is ambiguous. In nucleotides, the CDR3 is TGTGCCAGCAGTCCGGTTTCCGGCCAATTTGGGTATGGCTACACCTTC. Protein: CASSPVSGQFGYGYTF.